The clone carrying this T cell receptor (beta chain) was counted only a few times. The source of the sample is a study of blood T cells in healthy people across ages. Donor samples were obtained from healthy Caucasian individuals from Russia, aged 6 to 90. Germline lookup yields CDR1 MNHEY and CDR2 SVGEGT. Trimming cost V 8 bases and J 4 bases; bases outside gene matches: 10. There are 14 residues in the CDR3. For the second PCR, which ran for 7 to 11 cycles, a sample-barcoded 5' primer and a J-beta primer mix were used. In TCRdb, the 5' RACE reads were re-called with MiXCR into one record per CDR3 protein. The data show 1.4 million to 1.5 million distinct CDR3 sequences, around 42% seen once.

This chain uses TRBV6-2 or TRBV6-3 with TRBJ1-2, with 7 bases that match TRBD1. The sequenced material came from blood. This TCR was recovered from a woman between 18 and 29 years old in good health. CDR3 loop: CASQPMDRFYGYTF. DNA for the CDR3: TGTGCCAGCCAACCTATGGACAGGTTCTATGGCTACACCTTC.